One and the same sample provided the 17 T cell receptor beta chains below, sequenced in a study of PD-L1 blockade in urothelial cancer. The time point: pretreatment peripheral blood. The assay was immunoSEQ multiplex PCR, and TCRdb's table has in-frame clones only and misses some. The profile shows around 50,000 clones, roughly 82% of them singletons. The sequencing here drew on PBMCs, taken around atezolizumab (anti-PD-L1) treatment. The origin of the receptors is a man aged 50 to 59 with urothelial cancer.

This chain uses TRBV7-8 with TRBJ2-7; D unresolved. V shed 0 bases and J shed 0 bases, with 9 bases lying between them. The CDR3 loop spans 15 amino acids. Germline lookup yields CDR1 SGHVS and CDR2 FQNEAQ. This chain's CDR3 is CASSLATVSSYEQYF. The CDR3 DNA reads TGTGCCAGCAGCTTAGCAACGGTGAGCTCCTACGAGCAGTACTTC. The full variable domain, in which reference TRBV7-8 and TRBJ2-7 provide the parts outside the CDR3, is GAGVSQSPRYKVAKRGQDVALRCDPISGHVSLFWYQQALGQGPEFLTYFQNEAQLDKSGLPSDRFFAERPEGSVSTLKIQRTQQEDSAVYLCASSLATVSSYEQYFGPGTRLTVT.

The rearrangement joins TRBV30 to TRBJ1-1; D gene uncertain. V shed 0 bases and J shed 4 bases, with 15 bases lying between them. The germline CDR1 and CDR2 sequences are GTSNPN and SVGIG (reference sequence). This CDR3 has 15 residues. The chain's CDR3 is CAWSVDRGFLTEAFF. The CDR3 DNA follows: TGTGCCTGGAGTGTAGATCGAGGGTTTCTCACTGAAGCTTTCTTT.

The chain couples TRBV7-9 to TRBJ2-5; D possibly corresponds to TRBD2 (7 bases). Germline CDR1 reads SEHNR; CDR2 reads FQNEAQ (reference sequence). V lost 3 bases and J lost 5, with 16 bases in between. CDR3 length: 15 amino acids. CDR3 protein: CASSFVRGGRETQYF. The CDR3 coding sequence is TGTGCCAGCAGCTTCGTAAGGGGGGGTCGGGAGACCCAGTACTTC. The full variable domain, completed using reference TRBV7-9 and TRBJ2-5, is DTGVSQNPRHKITKRGQNVTFRCDPISEHNRLYWYRQTLGQGPEFLTYFQNEAQLEKSRLLSDRFSAERPKGSFSTLEIQRTEQGDSAMYLCASSFVRGGRETQYFGPGTRLLVL.

The chain combines TRBV5-1 with TRBJ2-7; TRBD2 agrees at 7 bases. The V segment lost 0 bases and the J segment 5 bases; nucleotides outside the gene matches: 8. The CDR3 totals 15 residues. Germline V CDR1 and CDR2: SGHRS, YFSETQ. The CDR3: CASSLAYREGNEQYF. CDR3 DNA: TGCGCCAGCAGCTTGGCCTATAGGGAGGGAAACGAGCAGTACTTC.

The chain employs TRBV5-1 and TRBJ2-6, with D perhaps matching TRBD1 (6 bases). This CDR3 is 18 amino acids long. Between the trimmed V and J ends, which lost 1 base and 0 bases, there was a span of 14 bases. Germline V gives CDR1 SGHRS, CDR2 YFSETQ. The chain's CDR3 is CASSLRGTLGSGANVLTF. Here the CDR3 DNA reads TGCGCCAGCAGCTTGAGAGGGACACTAGGCTCTGGGGCCAACGTCCTGACTTTC.

This sequence joins TRBV7-2 and TRBJ1-2; 9 bases match TRBD1. From germline, CDR1 is SGHTA and CDR2 FQGNSA. The V and J ends lost 5 bases and 3 bases, in that order; junction bases with no gene match: 7. The CDR3 is 15 amino acids. The CDR3 sequence: CASSKDRGTYYGYTF. Written as DNA, the CDR3 is TGTGCCAGCAGCAAAGACAGGGGGACCTACTATGGCTACACCTTC.

This chain connects TRBV5-1 to TRBJ2-7, with D possibly matching TRBD1 (5 bases). Trimming stripped 5 bases from V and 3 bases from J, with 12 bases between. The germline V gene encodes CDR1 SGHRS and CDR2 YFSETQ. The CDR3 covers 13 residues. CDR3 in DNA: TGCGCCAGCAGAAGGAGACAGAGCTACGAGCAGTACTTC. This sequence encodes CASRRRQSYEQYF.

The V and J genes are TRBV7-3 and TRBJ1-1; 7 bases fit TRBD1. Germline V gene lookup returns CDR1 SGHTA and CDR2 FQGTGA. The V segment lost 2 bases and the J segment 1 base; nucleotides outside the gene matches: 7. The CDR3 has 16 amino acids. As DNA, the CDR3 is TGTGCCAGCAGCTTACCTCGACAGGGAACGAACACTGAAGCTTTCTTT. Translation: CASSLPRQGTNTEAFF. Filled out from reference TRBV7-3 and TRBJ1-1, the complete variable domain reads GAGVSQTPSNKVTEKGKYVELRCDPISGHTALYWYRQSLGQGPEFLIYFQGTGAADDSGLPNDRFFAVRPEGSVSTLKIQRTERGDSAVYLCASSLPRQGTNTEAFFGQGTRLTVV.

The chain joins TRBV30 to TRBJ1-4, with 7 bases aligning to TRBD1. This CDR3 contains 16 residues. Germline V gives CDR1 GTSNPN, CDR2 SVGIG (reference sequence). Germline trimming cut 2 bases from V and 0 bases from J; bases unmatched to any gene: 6. The CDR3 loop reads CAWSRKGAATNEKLFF. CDR3 sequence (DNA): TGTGCCTGGAGTCGCAAGGGGGCAGCAACTAATGAAAAACTGTTTTTT.

This sequence joins TRBV11-3 and TRBJ2-1; D is unclear. CDR1 and CDR2 (germline): SGHNT, YENEEA. The CDR3 is 12 residues long. V dropped 5 bases and J dropped 5 bases, with 7 bases sitting between them. In DNA, the CDR3 is TGTGCCAGCAGCAAAAGAGACAATGAGCAGTTCTTC. It specifies CASSKRDNEQFF.

The gene calls are TRBV5-1 and TRBJ2-7; TRBD2 agrees at 11 bases. From germline, CDR1 is SGHRS and CDR2 YFSETQ. The CDR3 covers 18 residues. The junction had 14 bases not matched to a gene; V was cut back by 2 bases and J by 4 bases. The DNA for the CDR3 is TGCGCCAGCAGCTTTCGGCTTATTACCGGGACTAGCGGTTACGAGCAGTACTTC. Protein: CASSFRLITGTSGYEQYF. Filled out from reference TRBV5-1 and TRBJ2-7, the complete variable domain reads KAGVTQTPRYLIKTRGQQVTLSCSPISGHRSVSWYQQTPGQGLQFLFEYFSETQRNKGNFPGRFSGRQFSNSRSEMNVSTLELGDSALYLCASSFRLITGTSGYEQYFGPGTRLTVT.

A single count supports this clone. This chain connects TRBV29-1 to TRBJ2-1; D is unresolved. Germline values: CDR1 SQVTM, CDR2 ANQGSEA. The V and J ends lost 2 bases and 9 bases respectively, with 8 bases between them. The length of the CDR3 is 11 residues. The CDR3 region has the DNA TGCAGCGTTGAAAGCCCCGGTGAGCAGTTCTTC. Encoded protein: CSVESPGEQFF.

The rearrangement joins TRBV7-9 to TRBJ2-2; D not certain. The CDR3 extends over 12 amino acids. The germline V gene has CDR1 SEHNR and CDR2 FQNEAQ (reference sequence). V lost 5 bases and J lost 7, with 8 bases in between. In DNA form, the CDR3 reads TGTGCCAGCAGCCCTAGGAACGGGGAGCTGTTTTTT. Translated: CASSPRNGELFF. The whole variable domain, filled in from reference TRBV7-9 and TRBJ2-2, reads DTGVSQNPRHKITKRGQNVTFRCDPISEHNRLYWYRQTLGQGPEFLTYFQNEAQLEKSRLLSDRFSAERPKGSFSTLEIQRTEQGDSAMYLCASSPRNGELFFGEGSRLTVL.

The chain uses TRBV7-6 and TRBJ2-2; tentatively, D is TRBD2 (6 bases). With 4 bases removed from V and 2 bases from J, the gap between germline ends came to 17 bases. This CDR3 region has 17 residues. The germline V gene encodes CDR1 SGHVS and CDR2 FNYEAQ. The CDR3 DNA follows: TGTGCCAGCAGCTCCCCTTTTTTCGGGAGTAACACCGGGGAGCTGTTTTTT. Protein product: CASSSPFFGSNTGELFF.

The rearrangement links TRBV6-4 to TRBJ2-2; 7 nucleotides agree with TRBD2. The CDR3 consists of 16 residues. V lost 5 bases and J lost 1; bases outside the gene matches: 7. Germline V gene sequence: CDR1 MRHNA, CDR2 SNTAGT. CDR3: CASSPLGTKNTGELFF. The DNA of the CDR3 is TGTGCCAGCAGTCCCCTAGGGACTAAGAACACCGGGGAGCTGTTTTTT.

CDR3 sequence (DNA): TGTGCCACTGGCAGGGGGCTTTCTGGAAACACCATATATTTT. Protein: CATGRGLSGNTIYF. This chain links TRBV19 with TRBJ1-3, with TRBD1 identical over 8 bases. CDR1 and CDR2 from the germline V gene are LNHDA and SQIVND (reference sequence). J lost 1 base, V lost 10 bases, and 6 bases had no gene match. The CDR3 contains 14 residues.

The chain combines TRBV27 with TRBJ1-1; D possibly corresponds to TRBD1 (5 bases). CDR1 is MNHEY and CDR2 is SMNVEV in the germline V gene (reference sequence). This CDR3 region has 14 residues. Trimming left V 2 bases short and J 6 bases short, with 13 bases between. CDR3 sequence: CASSLGLPGAEAFF. The CDR3 DNA sequence: TGTGCCAGCAGTTTAGGGCTACCGGGGGCTGAAGCTTTCTTT.